Listed below are T cell receptor beta chains from one sample, sequenced in a study of cytomegalovirus exposure and HLA in healthy donors. Using immunoSEQ multiplex PCR, the repertoire was profiled, and TCRdb retains in-frame clones only, with some absent. Among around 150,000 clones listed, 84% were seen once. Material for sequencing was PBMCs. The receptors here all came from a man aged 30 to 39 in good health and CMV-seropositive. The CDR3 runs from the conserved cysteine through the conserved F or W. Each record gives: CDR3 DNA, CDR3 protein, J gene, clone size, D gene, V gene. The D gene is left open where the match is weak. Clone size is shown for a subset of rows, as once, few, many or a class of expanded clone.

cdr3_nt: TGTGCCAGCAGCTTAGTGGGGACAGGTTGGAACTATGGCTACACCTTC
cdr3_aa: CASSLVGTGWNYGYTF
j_call: TRBJ1-2
clone_size: once
d_call: TRBD1
v_call: TRBV11-2

cdr3_nt: TGTGCCAGCAGCTCAGGGGGGAGAGGCTACACCTTC
cdr3_aa: CASSSGGRGYTF
j_call: TRBJ1-2
clone_size: NA
d_call: TRBD1
v_call: TRBV7-9

cdr3_nt: TGTGCCAGCAGTCTTCGACAGGGGGCAAGTGGCTACACCTTC
cdr3_aa: CASSLRQGASGYTF
j_call: TRBJ1-2
clone_size: NA
d_call: TRBD1
v_call: TRBV27

cdr3_nt: TGTGCCAGCAGCCCCCGGGGGGTCGACCAGAACACTGAAGCTTTCTTT
cdr3_aa: CASSPRGVDQNTEAFF
j_call: TRBJ1-1
clone_size: once
d_call: NA
v_call: TRBV9

cdr3_nt: TGTGCCAGCAGCTTAGTGGCCAGGGGGCTTGAGTCCTACGAGCAGTACTTC
cdr3_aa: CASSLVARGLESYEQYF
j_call: TRBJ2-7
clone_size: NA
d_call: TRBD1
v_call: TRBV11-2

cdr3_nt: TGTGCCAGCAACTCGGACAGCTTGAACACTGAAGCTTTCTTT
cdr3_aa: CASNSDSLNTEAFF
j_call: TRBJ1-1
clone_size: NA
d_call: NA
v_call: TRBV6-1

cdr3_nt: TGTGCCAGCAGCGGCGTCAGGGAAGAAGCTTTCTTT
cdr3_aa: CASSGVREEAFF
j_call: TRBJ1-1
clone_size: few
d_call: NA
v_call: TRBV9

cdr3_nt: TGTGCCAGCAGCCCGGGAGGGGCGTCCTACGAGCAGTACTTC
cdr3_aa: CASSPGGASYEQYF
j_call: TRBJ2-7
clone_size: once
d_call: TRBD2
v_call: TRBV5-4

cdr3_nt: TGTGCCAGTACCCGACAGAACATGAACACTGAAGCTTTCTTT
cdr3_aa: CASTRQNMNTEAFF
j_call: TRBJ1-1
clone_size: few
d_call: NA
v_call: TRBV19

cdr3_nt: TGTGCCAGCGGGCGGGGGGGCTATGGCTACACCTTC
cdr3_aa: CASGRGGYGYTF
j_call: TRBJ1-2
clone_size: NA
d_call: NA
v_call: TRBV6-5

cdr3_nt: TGTGCCACCAAATCCGGGACAGGAGCTTACAATGAGCAGTTCTTC
cdr3_aa: CATKSGTGAYNEQFF
j_call: TRBJ2-1
clone_size: NA
d_call: TRBD1
v_call: TRBV7-9

cdr3_nt: TGTGCCAGCAGCCGGCGTCTTACAGGGCTTGCTAATGAAAAACTGTTTTTT
cdr3_aa: CASSRRLTGLANEKLFF
j_call: TRBJ1-4
clone_size: NA
d_call: NA
v_call: TRBV13

cdr3_nt: TGCAGCGCAGACATCTACAATGAGCAGTTCTTC
cdr3_aa: CSADIYNEQFF
j_call: TRBJ2-1
clone_size: NA
d_call: NA
v_call: TRBV29-1

cdr3_nt: TGCGCCAGCAGCCAAGATAGGGACAGGGGCACTGAAGCTTTCTTT
cdr3_aa: CASSQDRDRGTEAFF
j_call: TRBJ1-1
clone_size: NA
d_call: TRBD1
v_call: TRBV4-1

cdr3_nt: TGCAGCGTTGCCCTATTAGCATCGGATGAGCAGTTCTTC
cdr3_aa: CSVALLASDEQFF
j_call: TRBJ2-1
clone_size: few
d_call: NA
v_call: TRBV29-1

cdr3_nt: TGTGCCAGCAGTCAGGGTGGTACGCAGTATTTT
cdr3_aa: CASSQGGTQYF
j_call: TRBJ2-3
clone_size: NA
d_call: NA
v_call: TRBV6-5

cdr3_nt: TGTGCCAGTAGTATAGCGACTAGCGGGATTACCTACCAAGAGACCCAGTACTTC
cdr3_aa: CASSIATSGITYQETQYF
j_call: TRBJ2-5
clone_size: few
d_call: TRBD2
v_call: TRBV19

cdr3_nt: TGTGCCAGCAGCCCAGATGTCGGTAGAGGAACCCGCTACGAGCAGTACTTC
cdr3_aa: CASSPDVGRGTRYEQYF
j_call: TRBJ2-7
clone_size: NA
d_call: NA
v_call: TRBV7-8

cdr3_nt: TGTGCCAGCAGTGGCGGACAGGGTCGTTGGGGGTATGGCTACACCTTC
cdr3_aa: CASSGGQGRWGYGYTF
j_call: TRBJ1-2
clone_size: NA
d_call: TRBD1
v_call: TRBV25-1

cdr3_nt: TGCAGCGGGCAGGGGGCCGGTGAGCAGTTCTTC
cdr3_aa: CSGQGAGEQFF
j_call: TRBJ2-1
clone_size: NA
d_call: TRBD1
v_call: TRBV29-1

cdr3_nt: TGTGCCACCAGCAGGAGGGTTTACAATCAGCCCCAGCATTTT
cdr3_aa: CATSRRVYNQPQHF
j_call: TRBJ1-5
clone_size: NA
d_call: NA
v_call: TRBV15

cdr3_nt: TGTGCCTGGACGTTGTGGGGGCAAGGAAGAAACACCATATATTTT
cdr3_aa: CAWTLWGQGRNTIYF
j_call: TRBJ1-3
clone_size: NA
d_call: NA
v_call: TRBV30

cdr3_nt: TGCAGCGTTGAAGACGGTGAGGGCCGCAGCTACTATGGCTACACCTTC
cdr3_aa: CSVEDGEGRSYYGYTF
j_call: TRBJ1-2
clone_size: NA
d_call: NA
v_call: TRBV29-1

cdr3_nt: TGTGCCAGCAGCTTAGAACCGGGACAGAAGTCCTACGAGCAGTACTTC
cdr3_aa: CASSLEPGQKSYEQYF
j_call: TRBJ2-7
clone_size: NA
d_call: TRBD1
v_call: TRBV7-6

cdr3_nt: TGTGCCAGCAGCCCCGGGGACATAGGGTACAATGAGCAGTTCTTC
cdr3_aa: CASSPGDIGYNEQFF
j_call: TRBJ2-1
clone_size: NA
d_call: NA
v_call: TRBV13

cdr3_nt: TGTGCCAGCAGTTTATTTTCGGGAAACCCTGAAGCTTTCTTT
cdr3_aa: CASSLFSGNPEAFF
j_call: TRBJ1-1
clone_size: NA
d_call: NA
v_call: TRBV28

cdr3_nt: TGTGCCAGTAGTATGGCGTGGGGAGCTAATGAAAAACTGTTTTTT
cdr3_aa: CASSMAWGANEKLFF
j_call: TRBJ1-4
clone_size: NA
d_call: NA
v_call: TRBV19

cdr3_nt: TGTGCCAGCAGTGAACGGGACAGGGGTGGCTACACCTTC
cdr3_aa: CASSERDRGGYTF
j_call: TRBJ1-2
clone_size: NA
d_call: TRBD1
v_call: TRBV6-5